This T cell receptor (beta chain) comes out of a study of cytomegalovirus exposure and HLA in healthy donors. The PCR had 60 Vbeta and 13 Jbeta primers. TCRdb's table, derived via immunoSEQ multiplex PCR, lists solely in-frame clones and lacks some. Among tens of thousands of clones listed, 70% to 90% were seen once. The CDR3 covers 15 residues. Germline V lookup: CDR1 GTSNPN, CDR2 SVGIG (reference sequence). The V and J ends lost 0 bases and 8 bases respectively, with 16 bases between them. The clonotype originates from a woman in her 30s in good health and CMV-seronegative. The chain is built from TRBV30 and TRBJ1-4; TRBD1 is a possible D gene (5 bases). Input material: PBMCs. CDR3 in DNA: TGTGCCTGGAGTGTAAGGCCAGGGTTAGAGGAAAAACTGTTTTTT. It specifies CAWSVRPGLEEKLFF.